The next 20 T cell receptor beta chains were all read from a single sample in a study of cytomegalovirus exposure and HLA in healthy donors (dated by TCRdb to 2017 to 2019). Receptor libraries were prepared by the immunoSEQ multiplex PCR assay. The multiplex PCR relied on a mix of 60 forward primers for TCR Vbeta segments and 13 reverse primers for TCR Jbeta segments. In its TCRdb copy, this immuneACCESS table keeps in-frame sequences only and misses some clones. Where compared with another copy, unresolved V genes explain less than half of these, and the others have no known cause. This specimen's table enumerates about 100,000 clones. The ten largest clones capture about 5.5% of the sample. The sequencing sample was made of PBMCs. The receptors here all came from a girl aged 5-17 years in good health and CMV-seropositive.

V and J are TRBV6-5 and TRBJ1-1, with 8 bases matching TRBD1. Germline CDR1 and CDR2: MNHEY and SVGAGI. This CDR3 comprises 14 residues. Trimming cost V 6 bases and J 0 bases; bases outside gene matches: 3. CDR3 loop: CASRMGQVNTEAFF. The CDR3 DNA reads as TGTGCCAGCAGAATGGGACAGGTGAACACTGAAGCTTTCTTT.

The V gene is TRBV20-1, the J gene TRBJ1-1; perhaps TRBD1 as D (6 bases). Deletions cut 3 bases from V and 7 bases from J, with 9 bases between. From germline, CDR1 is DFQATT and CDR2 SNEGSKA (reference sequence). The CDR3 has 11 residues. The CDR3 DNA sequence: TGCAGTGCTAGCCAGGACAGTGAAGCTTTCTTT. This encodes CSASQDSEAFF.

The chain employs TRBV7-2 and TRBJ1-1, with D possibly matching TRBD1 (6 bases). Trimming took 4 bases from V and 1 from J, leaving 13 bases between them. The CDR3 consists of 15 residues. Per the germline V gene, CDR1 is SGHTA and CDR2 is FQGNSA. CDR3 coding DNA: TGTGCCAGCAGCTCTCCGGGACACCCGAACACTGAAGCTTTCTTT. Translation gives CASSSPGHPNTEAFF.

The chain has TRBV4-2 and TRBJ1-5; no reliable D call. Germline values: CDR1 LGHNA, CDR2 YNFKEQ. The CDR3 contains 14 residues. V shed 4 bases and J shed 2 bases, with 9 bases lying between them. The CDR3 reads CASSLGPGNQPQHF. Written as DNA, the CDR3 is TGTGCCAGCAGCCTTGGCCCTGGCAATCAGCCCCAGCATTTT.

The chain is built from TRBV6-5 and TRBJ1-2; D call uncertain. V was shortened by 0 bases and J by 6 bases, with 8 bases between the two germline ends. The V gene's germline CDR1 is MNHEY and CDR2 SVGAGI. The CDR3 runs to 13 residues. CDR3 coding DNA: TGTGCCAGCAGTTACTCGATCGGGAATGGCTACACCTTC. Translated, it gives CASSYSIGNGYTF.

The V gene is TRBV5-6, the J gene TRBJ2-5; the match to TRBD2 covers 7 bases. The length of the CDR3 is 14 residues. Germline assignment: CDR1 SGHDT and CDR2 YYEEEE. With V trimmed by 4 bases and J by 4 bases, 7 bases remained unmatched. This CDR3 is CASSRTGGGETQYF. CDR3 DNA: TGTGCCAGCAGCCGCACGGGGGGTGGAGAGACCCAGTACTTC.

This chain links TRBV9 with TRBJ1-6; 9 bases are shared with TRBD1. Unmatched junction bases numbered 3, after V lost 1 base and J lost 7 bases. This CDR3 has 15 residues. Germline values: CDR1 SGDLS, CDR2 YYNGEE. The CDR3 sequence: CASSVWGTGNSPLHF. CDR3 nucleotides: TGTGCCAGCAGCGTATGGGGGACAGGGAATTCACCCCTCCACTTT.

The V and J genes are TRBV25-1 and TRBJ2-3; 7 bases are a match to TRBD2. The CDR3 runs 12 residues. The V gene's germline CDR1 is MGHDK and CDR2 SYGVNS. J gave up 8 bases and V 3 bases, and 2 bases lay outside the gene matches. The CDR3 sequence is CASSDREGTQYF. For the CDR3, the DNA is TGTGCCAGCAGTGACAGGGAGGGTACGCAGTATTTT.

CDR3 loop: CASSLGPGELFF. CDR3 sequence (DNA): TGTGCCAGCAGCTTAGGTCCTGGGGAGCTGTTTTTT. This chain uses TRBV11-3 with TRBJ2-2; no clear D. The V and J ends lost 1 base and 8 bases respectively, with 5 bases between them. Germline V gives CDR1 SGHNT, CDR2 YENEEA. CDR3 size: 12 residues.

The rearrangement links TRBV29-1 to TRBJ1-1, with TRBD1 as a possible D gene (6 bases). CDR3 size: 12 residues. Germline V lookup: CDR1 SQVTM, CDR2 ANQGSEA. Trimming stripped 5 bases from V and 4 bases from J, with 11 bases between. The CDR3 DNA follows: TGCAGCGTTTCATCAGGGGCCACTGAAGCTTTCTTT. It encodes CSVSSGATEAFF.

Comments on this clone: This sample includes further DNA sequences coding for the same CDR3. The chain is built from TRBV6-5 and TRBJ1-6; a possible D gene is TRBD1 (6 bases). The CDR3 is 15 residues long. Germline V gene lookup returns CDR1 MNHEY and CDR2 SVGAGI. V dropped 1 base and J dropped 7 bases, with 11 bases sitting between them. CDR3 protein: CASSYFGGENSPLHF. CDR3 in DNA: TGTGCCAGCAGTTACTTTGGGGGCGAGAATTCACCCCTCCACTTT.

The chain recombines TRBV28 with TRBJ1-4, with no clear D. Germline values: CDR1 MDHEN, CDR2 SYDVKM. Deletions cut 5 bases from V and 1 base from J, with 5 bases between. This CDR3 has 13 amino acids. DNA for the CDR3: TGTGCCAGCAGTGAGGTAACTAATGAAAAACTGTTTTTT. Its protein product is CASSEVTNEKLFF.

The V call is TRBV13, the J call TRBJ1-6, with 7 nucleotides matching TRBD1. The V and J ends lost 5 bases and 7 bases, in that order; junction bases with no gene match: 8. From germline, CDR1 is PRHDT and CDR2 FYEKMQ (reference sequence). CDR3 length: 15 amino acids. The CDR3 loop is CASSAGDRSNSPLHF. The CDR3 DNA follows: TGTGCCAGCAGCGCCGGGGACAGATCGAATTCACCCCTCCACTTT.

The V and J genes are TRBV18 and TRBJ1-5; 7 bases fit TRBD1. Losses at the gene ends were 3 bases for V and 4 bases for J; bases not matched to a gene: 6. In germline, CDR1 is KGHSH, CDR2 LQKENI. The length of the CDR3 is 15 residues. The CDR3 protein is CASSPFDRENQPQHF. In DNA, the CDR3 is TGTGCCAGCTCACCTTTCGACAGGGAGAATCAGCCCCAGCATTTT.

In regard to this clone: The sample contains more than one DNA sequence encoding this CDR3. CDR3 loop: CASSYDFRGQPQHF. The CDR3 nucleotides are TGTGCCAGCAGTTATGACTTCCGGGGACAGCCCCAGCATTTT. The J gene is TRBJ1-5, the V gene TRBV6-5; no firm D call. Trimming pared 3 bases from V and 7 bases from J, leaving 13 bases between. Germline CDR1 and CDR2: MNHEY and SVGAGI. CDR3 length: 14 amino acids.

This sequence joins TRBV29-1 and TRBJ1-2, with 11 nucleotides matching TRBD1. The germline gives CDR1 SQVTM, CDR2 ANQGSEA. This CDR3 region has 13 residues. V was pared by 5 bases and J by 2 bases, with 1 base of the junction left unmatched. CDR3 loop: CSVRDRGNYGYTF. The CDR3 DNA is TGCAGCGTTCGGGACAGGGGGAACTATGGCTACACCTTC.

This chain's CDR3 is CASSTGTGGKDYEQYF. In nucleotides, the CDR3 is TGTGCCAGCAGCACCGGGACAGGGGGCAAGGACTACGAGCAGTACTTC. The V gene is TRBV27, the J gene TRBJ2-7, with 12 bases matching TRBD1. V gave up 6 bases and J gave up 3 bases; unmatched junction bases: 9. The CDR3 is made up of 16 amino acids. CDR1 and CDR2 from the germline V gene are MNHEY and SMNVEV (reference sequence).

This chain uses TRBV4-1 with TRBJ1-5, with 8 bases that match TRBD1. V was pared by 4 bases and J by 8 bases, with 7 bases of the junction left unmatched. The length of the CDR3 is 14 residues. Germline V gene sequence: CDR1 MGHRA, CDR2 YSYEKL. CDR3 protein: CASSPRQGRKPQHF. The CDR3 DNA sequence: TGCGCCAGCAGCCCTCGACAGGGGAGGAAGCCCCAGCATTTT.

The chain carries TRBV13 and TRBJ2-2; TRBD2 matches at 10 bases. Germline V gives CDR1 PRHDT, CDR2 FYEKMQ (reference sequence). This CDR3 has 15 amino acids. With V trimmed by 5 bases and J by 7 bases, 7 bases remained unmatched. The CDR3 loop is CASSELAGTGGELFF. Here the CDR3 DNA reads TGTGCCAGCAGCGAACTAGCGGGGACGGGCGGGGAGCTGTTTTTT.

The chain employs TRBV9 and TRBJ1-3, with D tentatively TRBD1 (5 bases). Germline V CDR1 and CDR2: SGDLS, YYNGEE. This CDR3 spans 14 amino acids. V gave up 3 bases and J gave up 2 bases, with 9 bases separating them. The CDR3 sequence: CASSAPGTGNTIYF. In DNA, the CDR3 is TGTGCCAGCAGCGCCCCAGGGACTGGAAACACCATATATTTT.